Each of the 21 T cell receptor beta chains below was sequenced from the same sample in a study of OX40 agonist ivuxolimab in advanced cancers. TCRdb's table, derived via immunoSEQ multiplex PCR, lists solely in-frame clones and lacks some. The data show approximately 40,000 clones, with 75% to 85% seen just once and 3.5% to 5% held by the top ten. The sample was CD4+ or CD8+ T cells sorted from blood, taken in a trial of the OX40 agonist ivuxolimab. Receptors were obtained from an adult with an advanced solid tumor such as melanoma, head and neck, liver or kidney cancer.

J is TRBJ2-5 and V is TRBV7-3; D unresolved. The CDR3 contains 13 residues. Trimming pared 5 bases from V and 1 base from J, leaving 8 bases between. CDR1 is SGHTA and CDR2 is FQGTGA in the germline V gene. The CDR3 DNA reads as TGTGCCAGCAGCCCCCCGGGCCAAGAGACCCAGTACTTC. Its protein is CASSPPGQETQYF.

The chain is built from TRBV7-2 and TRBJ2-1; no firm D call. This CDR3 contains 16 residues. The V and J ends lost 1 base and 0 bases respectively, with 10 bases between them. Germline values: CDR1 SGHTA, CDR2 FQGNSA. CDR3 nucleotides: TGTGCCAGCAGCTTAGGAGGCGGCTACTCCTACAATGAGCAGTTCTTC. Protein: CASSLGGGYSYNEQFF.

The chain has TRBV11-3 and TRBJ2-3, with D hard to call. CDR1 is SGHNT, CDR2 YENEEA, per germline. The V and J ends lost 1 base and 0 bases respectively, with 8 bases between them. The CDR3 runs 15 residues. The CDR3 protein is CASSLGYSSTDTQYF. CDR3 sequence (DNA): TGTGCCAGCAGCTTAGGCTACTCTAGCACAGATACGCAGTATTTT.

This chain links TRBV6-1 with TRBJ1-5; TRBD1 matches at 7 bases. V shed 4 bases and J 4 bases; nucleotides not matched to a gene: 4. The CDR3 contains 14 residues. Germline-derived CDR1 and CDR2 are MNHNS and SASEGT. The CDR3 here is CASSGQGPNQPQHF. The CDR3 nucleotides read TGTGCCAGCAGTGGACAGGGTCCAAATCAGCCCCAGCATTTT.

V usage is TRBV6-1 and J usage is TRBJ1-5; the D is unclear. V lost 8 bases to trimming and J lost 7 bases, with 15 bases between them. The CDR3 runs to 13 residues. Germline CDR1 reads MNHNS; CDR2 reads SASEGT. CDR3 in amino acids: CASSLNVRQPQHF. Written as DNA, the CDR3 is TGTGCCAGCTCCCTTAACGTCAGACAGCCCCAGCATTTT.

This clone came up once. In nucleotides, the CDR3 is TGTGCCAGCAGTTCCATACTTAGCAATCAGCCCCAGCATTTT. Protein sequence: CASSSILSNQPQHF. The chain employs TRBV28 and TRBJ1-5; D is undetermined. This CDR3 comprises 14 residues. The germline V gene has CDR1 MDHEN and CDR2 SYDVKM. V was pared by 4 bases and J by 0 bases, with 7 bases between.

This clone was seen only a few times. The rearrangement links TRBV9 to TRBJ1-6, with 7 nucleotides matching TRBD1. CDR1 is SGDLS and CDR2 is YYNGEE in the germline V gene. V shed 4 bases, J shed 0 bases, and the junction held 4 bases outside the gene matches. CDR3 length: 16 amino acids. CDR3 sequence: CASSTGASSYNSPLHF. The CDR3 coding sequence is TGTGCCAGCAGCACAGGGGCGAGCTCCTATAATTCACCCCTCCACTTT.

This chain links TRBV15 with TRBJ2-1, with TRBD2 matching 8 bases. The CDR3 totals 16 residues. The trim removed 1 base at V and 10 bases at J, leaving 12 bases unmatched. The germline CDR1 and CDR2 sequences are LNHNV and YYDKDF (reference sequence). The CDR3: CATSRGVRSSGGEQFF. The DNA of the CDR3 is TGTGCCACCAGCAGAGGGGTTCGAAGCAGCGGGGGCGAGCAGTTCTTC.

J is TRBJ1-2 and V is TRBV19, with a possible D match to TRBD1 (5 bases). Trimming took 8 bases from V and 0 from J, leaving 22 bases between them. The CDR3 runs to 17 residues. Germline V CDR1 and CDR2: LNHDA, SQIVND (reference sequence). Written as DNA, the CDR3 is TGTGCCAGTTACGCCGGGGGAGCGGGCCAAGCTAACTATGGCTACACCTTC. Translating gives CASYAGGAGQANYGYTF.

The rearrangement joins TRBV2 to TRBJ2-5; 11 positions agree with TRBD1. The CDR3 is 14 residues long. Germline lookup yields CDR1 SNHLY and CDR2 FYNNEI. J lost 4 bases, V lost 7 bases, and 5 bases had no gene match. CDR3 DNA sequence: TGTGCCAGCACCTGGGACAGGGGGAGAGAGACCCAGTACTTC. Its translation: CASTWDRGRETQYF. Filled out from reference TRBV2 and TRBJ2-5, the complete variable domain reads EPEVTQTPSHQVTQMGQEVILRCVPISNHLYFYWYRQILGQKVEFLVSFYNNEISEKSEIFDDQFSVERPDGSNFTLKIRSTKLEDSAMYFCASTWDRGRETQYFGPGTRLLVL.

This clone has only one observation. V and J are TRBV11-2 and TRBJ2-7; D unresolved. The CDR3 has 16 residues. Germline lookup yields CDR1 SGHAT and CDR2 FQNNGV. Trimming stripped 0 bases from V and 4 bases from J, with 16 bases between. The CDR3 is CASSLDPAMGNYEQYF. DNA for the CDR3: TGTGCCAGCAGCTTAGATCCAGCCATGGGGAATTACGAGCAGTACTTC. Full variable domain (outside the CDR3, taken from reference TRBV11-2 and TRBJ2-7): EAGVAQSPRYKIIEKRQSVAFWCNPISGHATLYWYQQILGQGPKLLIQFQNNGVVDDSQLPKDRFSAERLKGVDSTLKIQPAKLEDSAVYLCASSLDPAMGNYEQYFGPGTRLTVT.

This chain links TRBV29-1 with TRBJ2-3; D might be TRBD1 or TRBD2, each matching 5 bases. Germline V gene lookup returns CDR1 SQVTM and CDR2 ANQGSEA. The CDR3 sequence is 13 residues long. Trimming shortened V by 3 bases and J by 4 bases, and 11 bases separated the two germline ends. CDR3 sequence reads: CSVDGQGADTQYF. CDR3 nucleotides: TGCAGCGTTGATGGTCAGGGAGCAGATACGCAGTATTTT.

This chain uses TRBV27 with TRBJ1-5, with D hard to call. Germline loops: CDR1 MNHEY, CDR2 SMNVEV (reference sequence). The CDR3 runs to 15 residues. The V end was cut by 7 bases, the J end by 2 bases, with 15 bases between. CDR3 loop: CASMYRRSRNQPQHF. For the CDR3, the DNA is TGTGCCAGCATGTACCGTAGGTCGCGCAATCAGCCCCAGCATTTT.

CDR3 residues: CASSVGTTHPSNEQFF. The CDR3 coding sequence is TGTGCCAGCAGCGTCGGTACTACTCATCCGAGCAATGAGCAGTTCTTC. The V gene is TRBV9, the J gene TRBJ2-1; the D is unclear. Germline CDR1 SGDLS, CDR2 YYNGEE. The CDR3 has 16 residues. V lost 2 bases to trimming and J lost 6 bases, with 18 bases between them.

The chain uses TRBV6-1 and TRBJ1-1; D is undetermined. V was cut by 0 bases and J by 1 base, with 9 bases left in between. The CDR3 has 15 residues. The germline V gene has CDR1 MNHNS and CDR2 SASEGT. The CDR3 sequence: CASSEAEARNTEAFF. DNA of the CDR3: TGTGCCAGCAGTGAAGCGGAGGCGCGGAACACTGAAGCTTTCTTT.

J is TRBJ2-7 and V is TRBV10-3; unclear D gene. Germline loops: CDR1 ENHRY, CDR2 SYGVKD. Between the trimmed V and J ends, which lost 2 bases and 5 bases, there was a span of 13 bases. This CDR3 is built from 14 residues. The CDR3 bases are TGTGCCATCAGTGAGATCAGCTCTGGTAACGAGCAGTACTTC. The encoded protein is CAISEISSGNEQYF.

The CDR3 nucleotides are TGTGCCAGCAGTTTTTCGGGACTAGCCCGATTTCAAGAGACCCAGTACTTC. This encodes CASSFSGLARFQETQYF. The genes are TRBV27 and TRBJ2-5; 9 nucleotides line up with TRBD2. This CDR3 region has 17 residues. Germline trimming cut 3 bases from V and 2 bases from J; bases unmatched to any gene: 10. Per the germline V gene, CDR1 is MNHEY and CDR2 is SMNVEV (reference sequence).

The J gene is TRBJ2-2, the V gene TRBV4-3; 9 nucleotides line up with TRBD2. There are 15 residues in the CDR3. Germline assignment: CDR1 LGHNA and CDR2 YSLEER. V lost 1 base, J lost 7 bases, and 4 bases stayed unmatched. The CDR3 protein is CASSQGGGANGELFF. Here the CDR3 DNA reads TGCGCCAGCAGCCAAGGCGGGGGGGCTAACGGGGAGCTGTTTTTT.

This clone was counted only a few times. The chain links TRBV5-1 to TRBJ2-7, with a weak D call TRBD2 (5 bases). The CDR3 contains 14 residues. Germline CDR1 SGHRS, CDR2 YFSETQ. V lost 4 bases, J lost 2 bases, and 13 bases lay in between. The CDR3 reads CASSPVGVPYEQYF. The CDR3 coding sequence is TGCGCCAGCAGCCCAGTCGGGGTCCCCTACGAGCAGTACTTC.

This clone was seen once. The J gene is TRBJ1-2, the V gene TRBV4-1; 7 bases agree with TRBD1. CDR1 is MGHRA, CDR2 YSYEKL, per germline. The CDR3 is made up of 14 amino acids. V was pared by 2 bases and J by 3 bases, with 3 bases of the junction left unmatched. The CDR3 nucleotides read TGCGCCAGCAGCCAAAGGGACAGCGACTATGGCTACACCTTC. It translates to CASSQRDSDYGYTF.

This chain links TRBV29-1 with TRBJ1-1, with D possibly matching TRBD1 (6 bases). This CDR3 region has 10 residues. Germline-derived CDR1 and CDR2 are SQVTM and ANQGSEA. The CDR3 loop reads CRSGDTEAFF. As DNA, the CDR3 is TGCAGATCAGGGGACACTGAAGCTTTCTTT.